This T cell receptor (beta chain) was profiled in a study of identical twins. A universal primer site was added by template switching, and unique molecular identifiers were carried by the cDNA. TCRdb independently ran MiXCR on the 5' RACE reads; one entry per CDR3 protein. The sample includes 1.5 million to 2 million distinct CDR3 sequences, less than 40% seen only once; the top ten take over 0.25%. Whole-study results and caveats: Part of the zero-insertion signal could reflect confounding by invariant MAIT and iNKT cells. There were fewer insertions in abundant cord blood beta clonotypes, but memory repertoires showed no such pattern. In drawing conclusions, the study used cross-sectional statistical analysis and did not follow the same donors.

Germline V gene data show CDR1 as MDHEN and CDR2 as SYDVKM. This CDR3 is 15 amino acids long. J gave up 2 bases and V 2 bases, and 5 bases lay outside the gene matches. About this clonotype: Its matching antigen is unknown.

The chain recombines TRBV28 with TRBJ1-1; 7 nucleotides agree with TRBD1. The sample was cord blood. This TCR was sampled from a newborn girl in good health. For the CDR3, the DNA is TGTGCCAGCAGTTTAATCCAGGGGGTCAACACTGAAGCTTTCTTT. This encodes CASSLIQGVNTEAFF.